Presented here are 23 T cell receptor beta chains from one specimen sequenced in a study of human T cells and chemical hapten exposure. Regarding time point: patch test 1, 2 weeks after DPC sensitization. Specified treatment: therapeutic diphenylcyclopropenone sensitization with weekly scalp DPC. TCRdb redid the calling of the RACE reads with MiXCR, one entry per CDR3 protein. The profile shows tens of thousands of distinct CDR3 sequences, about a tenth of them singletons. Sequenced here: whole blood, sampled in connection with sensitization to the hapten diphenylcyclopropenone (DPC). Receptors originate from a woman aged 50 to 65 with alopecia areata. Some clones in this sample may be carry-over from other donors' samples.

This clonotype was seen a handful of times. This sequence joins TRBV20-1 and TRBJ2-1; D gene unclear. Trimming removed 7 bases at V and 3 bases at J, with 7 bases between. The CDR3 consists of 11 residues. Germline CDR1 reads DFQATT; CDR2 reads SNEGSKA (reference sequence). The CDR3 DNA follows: TGCAGTGTAACGAACTACAATGAGCAGTTCTTC. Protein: CSVTNYNEQFF.

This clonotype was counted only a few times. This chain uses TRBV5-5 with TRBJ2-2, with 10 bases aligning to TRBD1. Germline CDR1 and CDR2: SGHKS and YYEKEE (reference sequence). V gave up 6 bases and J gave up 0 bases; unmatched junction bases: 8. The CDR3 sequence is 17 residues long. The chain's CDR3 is CASTPDRGFANTGELFF. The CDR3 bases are TGTGCCAGCACCCCGGACAGGGGGTTCGCGAACACCGGGGAGCTGTTTTTT.

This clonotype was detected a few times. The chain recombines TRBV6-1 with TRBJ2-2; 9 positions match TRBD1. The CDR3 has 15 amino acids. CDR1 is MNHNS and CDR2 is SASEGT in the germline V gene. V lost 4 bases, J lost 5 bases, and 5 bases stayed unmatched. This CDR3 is CASSAGTGPTGELFF. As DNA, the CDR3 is TGTGCCAGCAGTGCCGGGACAGGGCCTACCGGGGAGCTGTTTTTT.

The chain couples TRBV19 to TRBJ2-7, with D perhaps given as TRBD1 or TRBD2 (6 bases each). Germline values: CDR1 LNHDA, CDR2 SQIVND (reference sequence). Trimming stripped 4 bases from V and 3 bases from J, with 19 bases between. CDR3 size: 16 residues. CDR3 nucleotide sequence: TGTGCCAGTAGTACAAAAGGGGGGCGTTTGAGCTACGAGCAGTACTTC. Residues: CASSTKGGRLSYEQYF.

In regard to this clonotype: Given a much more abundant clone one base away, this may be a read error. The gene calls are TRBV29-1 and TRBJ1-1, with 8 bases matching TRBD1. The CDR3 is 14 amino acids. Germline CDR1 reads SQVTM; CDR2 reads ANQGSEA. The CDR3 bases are TGCAACGTTGAAATGGGCACAGGGGGGGCTGAAGCTTTCTTT. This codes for CNVEMGTGGAEAFF.

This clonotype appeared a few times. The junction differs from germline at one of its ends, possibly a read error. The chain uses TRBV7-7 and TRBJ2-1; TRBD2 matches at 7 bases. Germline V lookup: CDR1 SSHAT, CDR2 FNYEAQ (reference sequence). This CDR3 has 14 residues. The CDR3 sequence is CASSLGGRVNEQFF. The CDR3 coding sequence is TGTGCTAGCAGCTTGGGAGGGAGGGTCAATGAGCAGTTCTTC.

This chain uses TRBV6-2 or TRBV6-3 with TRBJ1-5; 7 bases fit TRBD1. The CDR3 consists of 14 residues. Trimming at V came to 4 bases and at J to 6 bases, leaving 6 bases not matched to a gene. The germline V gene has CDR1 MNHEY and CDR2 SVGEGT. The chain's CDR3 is CASSSGTEGQPQHF. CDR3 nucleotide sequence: TGTGCCAGCAGTTCCGGGACAGAAGGTCAGCCCCAGCATTTT.

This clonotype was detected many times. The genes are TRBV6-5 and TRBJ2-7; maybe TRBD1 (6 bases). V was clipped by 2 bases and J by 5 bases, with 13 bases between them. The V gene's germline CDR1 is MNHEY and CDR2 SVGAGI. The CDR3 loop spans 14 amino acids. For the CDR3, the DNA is TGTGCCAGCAGTTACGACTCCCAGGGGAACGAGCAGTACTTC. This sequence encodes CASSYDSQGNEQYF.

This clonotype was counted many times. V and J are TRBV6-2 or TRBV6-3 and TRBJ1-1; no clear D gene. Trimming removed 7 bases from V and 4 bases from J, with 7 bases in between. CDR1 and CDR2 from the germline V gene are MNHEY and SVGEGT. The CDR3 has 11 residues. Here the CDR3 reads CASTAGTEAFF. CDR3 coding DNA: TGTGCCAGCACGGCGGGCACTGAAGCTTTCTTT.

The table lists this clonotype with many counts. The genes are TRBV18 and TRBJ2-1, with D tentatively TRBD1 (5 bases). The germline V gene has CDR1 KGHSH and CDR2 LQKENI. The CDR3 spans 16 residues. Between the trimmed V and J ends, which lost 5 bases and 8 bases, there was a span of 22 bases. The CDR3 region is CASSVLGSGSRDEQFF. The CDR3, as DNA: TGTGCCAGCTCAGTCTTAGGTTCAGGTTCCAGGGATGAGCAGTTCTTC.

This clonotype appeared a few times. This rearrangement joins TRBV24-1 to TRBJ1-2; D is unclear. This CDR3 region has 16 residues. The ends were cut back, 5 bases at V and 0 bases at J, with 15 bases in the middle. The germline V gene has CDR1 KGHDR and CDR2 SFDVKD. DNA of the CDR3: TGTGCCACCAGTGGATTTGGCCAGCGGTCTAACTATGGCTACACCTTC. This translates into CATSGFGQRSNYGYTF.

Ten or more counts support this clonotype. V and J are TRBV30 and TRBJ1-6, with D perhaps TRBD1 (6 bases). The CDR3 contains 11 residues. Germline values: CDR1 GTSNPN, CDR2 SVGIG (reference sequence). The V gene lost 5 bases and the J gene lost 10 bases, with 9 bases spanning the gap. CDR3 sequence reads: CAWGGGSPLHF. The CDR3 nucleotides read TGTGCCTGGGGAGGGGGATCACCCCTCCACTTT.

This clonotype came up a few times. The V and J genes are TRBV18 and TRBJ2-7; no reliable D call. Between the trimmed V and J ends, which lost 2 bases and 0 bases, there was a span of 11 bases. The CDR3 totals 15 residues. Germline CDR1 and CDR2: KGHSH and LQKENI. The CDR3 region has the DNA TGTGCCAGCTCACCAGGCCAAAGGAGCTCCTACGAGCAGTACTTC. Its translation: CASSPGQRSSYEQYF.

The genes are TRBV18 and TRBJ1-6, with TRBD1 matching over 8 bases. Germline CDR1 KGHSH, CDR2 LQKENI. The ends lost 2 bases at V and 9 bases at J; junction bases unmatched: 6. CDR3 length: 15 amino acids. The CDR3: CASSPTGGTGSPLHF. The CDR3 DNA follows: TGTGCCAGCTCACCAACAGGGGGGACTGGTTCACCCCTCCACTTT.

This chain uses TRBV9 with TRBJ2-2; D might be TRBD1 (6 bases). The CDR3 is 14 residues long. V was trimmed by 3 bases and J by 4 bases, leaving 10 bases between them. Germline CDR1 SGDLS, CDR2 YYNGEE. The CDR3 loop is CASSAPDSTGELFF. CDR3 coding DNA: TGTGCCAGCAGCGCCCCGGACAGCACCGGGGAGCTGTTTTTT.

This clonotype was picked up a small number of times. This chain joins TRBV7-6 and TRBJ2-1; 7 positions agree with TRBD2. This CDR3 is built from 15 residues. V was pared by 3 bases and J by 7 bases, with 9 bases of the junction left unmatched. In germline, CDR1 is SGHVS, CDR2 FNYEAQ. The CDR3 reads CASSFLLAEGNEQFF. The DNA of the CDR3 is TGTGCCAGCAGCTTTTTGCTAGCGGAGGGGAATGAGCAGTTCTTC.

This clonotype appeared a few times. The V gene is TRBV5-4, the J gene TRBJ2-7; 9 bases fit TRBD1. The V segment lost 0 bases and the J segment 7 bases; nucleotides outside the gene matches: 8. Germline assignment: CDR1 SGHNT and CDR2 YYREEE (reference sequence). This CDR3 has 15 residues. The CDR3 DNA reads TGTGCCAGCAGCTTGGAACACAGGGGGCGCGGGGAGCAGTACTTC. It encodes CASSLEHRGRGEQYF.

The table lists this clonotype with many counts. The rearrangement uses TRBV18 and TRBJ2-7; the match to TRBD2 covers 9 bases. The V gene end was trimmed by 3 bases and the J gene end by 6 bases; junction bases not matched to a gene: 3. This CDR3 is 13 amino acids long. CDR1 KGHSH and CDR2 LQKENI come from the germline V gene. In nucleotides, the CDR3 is TGTGCCAGCTCACCCGGTAGCGGGAGCGAGCAGTACTTC. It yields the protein CASSPGSGSEQYF.

The CDR3 here is CASSEAWPQHF. As DNA, the CDR3 is TGTGCCAGCAGTGAAGCATGGCCCCAGCATTTT. The rearrangement links TRBV6-1 to TRBJ1-5, with D unresolved. Germline loops: CDR1 MNHNS, CDR2 SASEGT. The germline V and J ends were trimmed by 0 bases and 9 bases, with 3 bases remaining between them. CDR3 size: 11 residues.

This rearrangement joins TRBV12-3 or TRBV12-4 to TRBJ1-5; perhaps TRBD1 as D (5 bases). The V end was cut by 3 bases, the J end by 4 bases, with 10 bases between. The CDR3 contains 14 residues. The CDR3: CASSFGAGNQPQHF. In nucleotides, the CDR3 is TGTGCCAGCAGTTTCGGGGCAGGTAATCAGCCCCAGCATTTT.

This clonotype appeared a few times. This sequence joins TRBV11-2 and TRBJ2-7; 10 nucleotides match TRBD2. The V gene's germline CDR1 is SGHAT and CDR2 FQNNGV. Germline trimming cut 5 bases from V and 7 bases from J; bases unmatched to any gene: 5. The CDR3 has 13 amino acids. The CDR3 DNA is TGTGCCAGCAGCATGGGACTAGCGTGGGAGCAGTACTTC. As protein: CASSMGLAWEQYF.

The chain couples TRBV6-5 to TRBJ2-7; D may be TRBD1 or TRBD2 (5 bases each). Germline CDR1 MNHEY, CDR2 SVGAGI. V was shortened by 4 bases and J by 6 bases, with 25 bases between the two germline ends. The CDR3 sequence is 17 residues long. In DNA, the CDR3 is TGTGCCAGCAGTTTGTCGAGCCCGGGACCTCTTTTGGTCGAGCAGTACTTC. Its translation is CASSLSSPGPLLVEQYF.

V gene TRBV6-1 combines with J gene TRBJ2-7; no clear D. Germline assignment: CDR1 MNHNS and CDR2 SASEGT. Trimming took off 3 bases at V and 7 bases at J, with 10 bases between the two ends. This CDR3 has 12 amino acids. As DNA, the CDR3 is TGTGCCAGCAGTGACCCCCCCGGGGAGCAGTACTTC. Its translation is CASSDPPGEQYF.